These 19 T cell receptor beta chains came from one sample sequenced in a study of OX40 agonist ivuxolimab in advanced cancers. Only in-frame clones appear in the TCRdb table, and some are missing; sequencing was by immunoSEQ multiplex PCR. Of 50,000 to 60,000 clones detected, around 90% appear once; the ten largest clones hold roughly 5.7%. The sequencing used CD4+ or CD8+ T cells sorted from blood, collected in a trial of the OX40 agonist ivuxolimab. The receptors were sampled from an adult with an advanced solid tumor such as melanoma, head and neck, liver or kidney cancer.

CDR3 in amino acids: CASSLESREQFF. Written as DNA, the CDR3 is TGTGCCAGCAGCTTAGAGTCAAGGGAGCAGTTCTTC. V and J are TRBV7-8 and TRBJ2-1; no clear D. From germline, CDR1 is SGHVS and CDR2 FQNEAQ. Trimming left V 1 base short and J 10 bases short, with 8 bases between. This CDR3 has 12 amino acids.

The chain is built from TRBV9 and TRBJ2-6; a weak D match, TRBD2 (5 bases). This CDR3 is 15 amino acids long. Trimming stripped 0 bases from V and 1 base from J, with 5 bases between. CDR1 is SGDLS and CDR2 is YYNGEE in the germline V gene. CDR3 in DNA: TGTGCCAGCAGCGTAGGAGGGTCTGGGGCCAACGTCCTGACTTTC. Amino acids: CASSVGGSGANVLTF.

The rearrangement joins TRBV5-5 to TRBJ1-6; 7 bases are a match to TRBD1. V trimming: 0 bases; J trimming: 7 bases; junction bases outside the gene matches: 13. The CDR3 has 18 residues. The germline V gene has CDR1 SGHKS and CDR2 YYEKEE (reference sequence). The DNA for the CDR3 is TGTGCCAGCAGCTTGGGTATCCAAGGACAGGCTACCAATTCACCCCTCCACTTT. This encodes CASSLGIQGQATNSPLHF.

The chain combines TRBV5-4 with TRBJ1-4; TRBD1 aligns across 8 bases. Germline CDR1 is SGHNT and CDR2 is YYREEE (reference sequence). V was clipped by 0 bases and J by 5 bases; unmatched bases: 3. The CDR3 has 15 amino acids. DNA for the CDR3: TGTGCCAGCAGCTTGGCCGGGGACAGGAATGAAAAACTGTTTTTT. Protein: CASSLAGDRNEKLFF. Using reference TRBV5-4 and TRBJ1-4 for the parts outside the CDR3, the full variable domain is ETGVTQSPTHLIKTRGQQVTLRCSSQSGHNTVSWYQQALGQGPQFIFQYYREEENGRGNFPPRFSGLQFPNYSSELNVNALELDDSALYLCASSLAGDRNEKLFFGSGTQLSVL.

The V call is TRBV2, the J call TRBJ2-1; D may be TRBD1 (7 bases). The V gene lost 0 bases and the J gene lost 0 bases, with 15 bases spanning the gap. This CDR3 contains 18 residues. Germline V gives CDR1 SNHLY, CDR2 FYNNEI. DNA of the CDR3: TGTGCCAGCAGTGAAGCGCGGGACAGAGGGAGCTCCTACAATGAGCAGTTCTTC. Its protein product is CASSEARDRGSSYNEQFF.

DNA for the CDR3: TGTGCCAGCAGCTTAGTATCGGGTACCGACTACAATGAGCAGTTCTTC. Residues: CASSLVSGTDYNEQFF. The rearrangement links TRBV11-3 to TRBJ2-1; D call uncertain. CDR3 length: 16 amino acids. The germline V gene encodes CDR1 SGHNT and CDR2 YENEEA. Trimming cost V 1 base and J 3 bases, with 13 bases left between them.

The CDR3 reads CASRLTGLQPQHF. DNA of the CDR3: TGTGCCAGCAGGCTGACAGGGCTTCAGCCCCAGCATTTT. The chain is built from TRBV27 and TRBJ1-5; 7 bases agree with TRBD1. Per germline, CDR1 MNHEY and CDR2 SMNVEV (reference sequence). The CDR3 extends over 13 amino acids. With 6 bases clipped from V and 6 bases from J, the junction kept 5 bases outside the gene matches.

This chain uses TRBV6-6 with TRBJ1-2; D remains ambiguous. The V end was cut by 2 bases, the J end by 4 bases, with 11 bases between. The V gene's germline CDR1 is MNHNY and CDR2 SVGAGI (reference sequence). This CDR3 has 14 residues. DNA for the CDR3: TGTGCCAGCAGTTACCAAAACCAGTTCTATGGCTACACCTTC. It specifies CASSYQNQFYGYTF.

CDR3 bases: TGTGCCAGCAGTTACGCATCAGGTCGGCAACTGTTTTTT. It is translated as CASSYASGRQLFF. The chain recombines TRBV6-6 with TRBJ1-4; D remains unclear. CDR3 size: 13 residues. V gave up 2 bases and J gave up 12 bases, with 13 bases separating them. Germline CDR1 is MNHNY and CDR2 is SVGAGI (reference sequence).

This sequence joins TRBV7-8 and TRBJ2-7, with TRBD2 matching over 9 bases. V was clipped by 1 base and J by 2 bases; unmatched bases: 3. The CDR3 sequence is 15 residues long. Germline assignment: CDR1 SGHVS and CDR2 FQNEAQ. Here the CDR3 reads CASSLGTSAPYEQYV. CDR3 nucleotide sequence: TGTGCCAGCAGCTTAGGGACTAGCGCTCCCTACGAGCAGTACGTC.

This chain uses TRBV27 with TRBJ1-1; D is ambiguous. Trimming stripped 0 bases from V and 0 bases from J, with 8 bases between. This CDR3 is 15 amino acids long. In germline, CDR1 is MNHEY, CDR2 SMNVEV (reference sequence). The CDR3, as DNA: TGTGCCAGCAGTTTATCCGGACGGCTGAACACTGAAGCTTTCTTT. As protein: CASSLSGRLNTEAFF.

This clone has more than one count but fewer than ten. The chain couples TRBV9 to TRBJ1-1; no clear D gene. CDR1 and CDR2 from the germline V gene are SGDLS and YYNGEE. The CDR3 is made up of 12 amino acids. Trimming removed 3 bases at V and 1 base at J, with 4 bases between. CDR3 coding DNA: TGTGCCAGCAGCGCTTGGAACACTGAAGCTTTCTTT. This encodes CASSAWNTEAFF.

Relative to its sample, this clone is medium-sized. CDR3 residues: CASLGGQEEQYV. CDR3 DNA: TGTGCCAGCCTAGGGGGACAGGAGGAGCAGTACGTC. The chain carries TRBV6-1 and TRBJ2-7, with TRBD1 identical over 8 bases. Germline CDR1 MNHNS, CDR2 SASEGT. The CDR3 runs to 12 residues. V trimming: 8 bases; J trimming: 7 bases; junction bases outside the gene matches: 7.

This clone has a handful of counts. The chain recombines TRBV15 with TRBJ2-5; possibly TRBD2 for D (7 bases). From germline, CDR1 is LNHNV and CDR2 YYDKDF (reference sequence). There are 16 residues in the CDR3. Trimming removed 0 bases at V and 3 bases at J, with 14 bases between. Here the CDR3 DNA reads TGTGCCACCAGCAGAGATCTCGGGGGGCTGGAAGAGACCCAGTACTTC. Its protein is CATSRDLGGLEETQYF.

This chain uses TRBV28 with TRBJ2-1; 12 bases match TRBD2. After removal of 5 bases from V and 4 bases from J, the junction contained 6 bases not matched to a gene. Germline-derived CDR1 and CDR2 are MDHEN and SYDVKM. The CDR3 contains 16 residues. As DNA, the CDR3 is TGTGCCAGCAGTAATGGACTAGCGGGACCATACAATGAGCAGTTCTTC. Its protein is CASSNGLAGPYNEQFF.

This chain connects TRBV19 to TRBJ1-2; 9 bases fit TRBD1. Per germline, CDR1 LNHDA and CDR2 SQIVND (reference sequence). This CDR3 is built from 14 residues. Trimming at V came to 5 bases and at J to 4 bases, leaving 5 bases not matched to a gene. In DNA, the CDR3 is TGTGCCAGTAGTTCGGGACAGGGTCGCTATGGCTACACCTTC. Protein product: CASSSGQGRYGYTF. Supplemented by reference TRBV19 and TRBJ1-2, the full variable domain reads DGGITQSPKYLFRKEGQNVTLSCEQNLNHDAMYWYRQDPGQGLRLIYYSQIVNDFQKGDIAEGYSVSREKKESFPLTVTSAQKNPTAFYLCASSSGQGRYGYTFGSGTRLTVV.

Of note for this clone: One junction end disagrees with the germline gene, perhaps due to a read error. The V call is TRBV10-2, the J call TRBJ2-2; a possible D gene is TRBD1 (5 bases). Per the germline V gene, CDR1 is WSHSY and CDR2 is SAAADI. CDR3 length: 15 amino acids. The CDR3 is CASSEGAGNPGELFF. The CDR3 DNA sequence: TGCGCCAGCAGTGAGGGAGCAGGGAACCCCGGGGAGCTGTTTTTT.

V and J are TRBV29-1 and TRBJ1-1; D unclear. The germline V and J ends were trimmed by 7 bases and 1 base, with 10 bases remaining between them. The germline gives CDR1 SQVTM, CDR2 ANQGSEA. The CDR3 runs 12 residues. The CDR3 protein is CSGIEPNTEAFF. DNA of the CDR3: TGCAGCGGCATTGAGCCGAACACTGAAGCTTTCTTT.

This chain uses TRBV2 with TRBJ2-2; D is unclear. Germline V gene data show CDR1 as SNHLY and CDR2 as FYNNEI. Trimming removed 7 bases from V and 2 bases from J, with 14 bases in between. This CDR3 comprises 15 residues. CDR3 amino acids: CASKMTVTNTGELFF. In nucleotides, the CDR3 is TGTGCCAGCAAGATGACCGTGACAAACACCGGGGAGCTGTTTTTT. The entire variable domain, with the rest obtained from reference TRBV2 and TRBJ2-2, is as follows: EPEVTQTPSHQVTQMGQEVILRCVPISNHLYFYWYRQILGQKVEFLVSFYNNEISEKSEIFDDQFSVERPDGSNFTLKIRSTKLEDSAMYFCASKMTVTNTGELFFGEGSRLTVL.